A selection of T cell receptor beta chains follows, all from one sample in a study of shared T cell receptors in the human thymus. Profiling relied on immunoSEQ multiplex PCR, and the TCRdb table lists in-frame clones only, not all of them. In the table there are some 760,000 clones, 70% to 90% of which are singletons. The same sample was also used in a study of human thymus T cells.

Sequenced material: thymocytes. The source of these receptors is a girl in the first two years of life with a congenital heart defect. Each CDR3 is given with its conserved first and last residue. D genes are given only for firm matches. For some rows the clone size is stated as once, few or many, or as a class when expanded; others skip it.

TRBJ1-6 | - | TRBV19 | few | TGTGCCAGTAGCCCCCGGGCCTGGGGCAATTCGGCCCTCCACTTT | CASSPRAWGNSALHF
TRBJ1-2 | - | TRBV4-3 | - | TGCGCCAGCAGCCAACTTAGGGGCCACTATGGCTACACCTTC | CASSQLRGHYGYTF
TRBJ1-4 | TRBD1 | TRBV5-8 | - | TGTGCCAGCAGCCTACGTATACCTCCCGGACAGGAGAACGAAAAACTGTTTTTT | CASSLRIPPGQENEKLFF
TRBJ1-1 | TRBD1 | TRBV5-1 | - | TGCGCCAGCAGCTTGTTGTTCGACAGGGGTGCGAACACTGAAGCTTTCTTT | CASSLLFDRGANTEAFF
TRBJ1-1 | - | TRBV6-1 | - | TGTGCCAGCAGTGAACTGCGGGGGTTGGGTACTGAAGCTTTCTTT | CASSELRGLGTEAFF
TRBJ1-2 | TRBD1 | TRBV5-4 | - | TGTGCCAGCAGCTTGGTCCCAAGGACAGGGGACTATGGCTACACCTTC | CASSLVPRTGDYGYTF
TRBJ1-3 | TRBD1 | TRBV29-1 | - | TGCAGCGTTGAAACGGGGGACAGCTCCGGACCTGGAAACACCATATATTTT | CSVETGDSSGPGNTIYF
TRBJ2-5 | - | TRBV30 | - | TGTGCCTGGACCCGGGGGATGCAAGAGACCCAGTACTTC | CAWTRGMQETQYF
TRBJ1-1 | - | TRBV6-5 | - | TGTGCCAGCAGTTTCCGACAGAACACTGAAGCTTTCTTT | CASSFRQNTEAFF
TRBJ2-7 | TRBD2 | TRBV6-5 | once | TGTGCCAGCAGCCAGGCGGGGGATCCCCTTTACGAGCAGTACTTC | CASSQAGDPLYEQYF
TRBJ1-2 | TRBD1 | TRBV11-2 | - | TGTGCCAGCAGCCCCCGGGACAGGGATGGCTACACCTTC | CASSPRDRDGYTF
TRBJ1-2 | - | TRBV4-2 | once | TGTGCCAGCAGCCAAGAGGAGGGCAGCTATGGCTACACCTTC | CASSQEEGSYGYTF
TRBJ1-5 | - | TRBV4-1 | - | TGCGCCAGCAGCCCAGGGTGGGATCAGCCCCAGCATTTT | CASSPGWDQPQHF
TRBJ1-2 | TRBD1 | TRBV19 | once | TGTGCCAGTAGTATATCGACAGGGAGTATACCTCTCTATGGCTACACCTTC | CASSISTGSIPLYGYTF
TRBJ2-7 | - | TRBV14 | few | TGTGCCAGCAGCCAACCCGACAGCGGGCCCTACGAGCAGTACTTC | CASSQPDSGPYEQYF
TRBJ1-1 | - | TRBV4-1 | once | TGCGCCAGCAGCCGAGCGGTGGGGAGGACTGAAGCTTTCTTT | CASSRAVGRTEAFF
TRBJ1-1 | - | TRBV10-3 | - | TGTGCCATCAGTGAGATTCAATATTCCAGGTTAAACACTGAAGCTTTCTTT | CAISEIQYSRLNTEAFF